The TCR beta chain under discussion was sequenced for a study of cytomegalovirus exposure and HLA in healthy donors. Details on this clone: What it recognizes is unknown.

Study results and limitations: A later analysis found most CMV-associated TCR beta chains apparently HLA-restricted.

60 Vbeta and 13 Jbeta primers were used in PCR. The repertoire was sequenced with immunoSEQ multiplex PCR; TCRdb's copy has only in-frame clones and lacks some. The sample comprises about 130,000 clones, less than 80% of which are singletons, and around 6.3% rests with the top ten. The sample taken for sequencing was PBMCs. The sequence derives from a man aged 35-49 years in good health and CMV-seropositive.

CDR3 DNA: TGTGCCAGCAGTGATAGAGGGCCCCAGGAGTACTTC. It specifies CASSDRGPQEYF. The chain carries TRBV2 and TRBJ2-7; perhaps TRBD2 as D (5 bases). Trimming left V 3 bases short and J 11 bases short, with 14 bases between. This CDR3 has 12 residues. CDR1 and CDR2 (germline): SNHLY, FYNNEI.